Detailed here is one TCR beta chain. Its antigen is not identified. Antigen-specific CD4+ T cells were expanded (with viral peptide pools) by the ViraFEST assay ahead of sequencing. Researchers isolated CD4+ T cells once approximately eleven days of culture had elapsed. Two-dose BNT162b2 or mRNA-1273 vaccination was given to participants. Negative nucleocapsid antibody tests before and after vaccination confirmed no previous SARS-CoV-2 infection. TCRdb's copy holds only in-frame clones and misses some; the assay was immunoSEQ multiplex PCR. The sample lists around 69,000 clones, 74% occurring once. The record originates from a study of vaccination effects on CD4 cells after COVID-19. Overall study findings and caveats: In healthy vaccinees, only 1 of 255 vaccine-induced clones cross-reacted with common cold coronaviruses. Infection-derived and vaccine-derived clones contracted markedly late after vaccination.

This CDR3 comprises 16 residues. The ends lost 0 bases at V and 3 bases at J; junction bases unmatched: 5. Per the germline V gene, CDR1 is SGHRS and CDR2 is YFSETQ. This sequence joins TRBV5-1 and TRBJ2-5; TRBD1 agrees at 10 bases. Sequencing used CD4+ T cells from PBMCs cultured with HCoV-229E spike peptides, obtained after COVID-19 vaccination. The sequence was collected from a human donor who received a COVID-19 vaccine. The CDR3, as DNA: TGCGCCAGCAGCTTGGCCGCGACAGGGGGCGAAGAGACCCAGTACTTC. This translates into CASSLAATGGEETQYF. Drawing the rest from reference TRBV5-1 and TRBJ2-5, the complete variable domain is KAGVTQTPRYLIKTRGQQVTLSCSPISGHRSVSWYQQTPGQGLQFLFEYFSETQRNKGNFPGRFSGRQFSNSRSEMNVSTLELGDSALYLCASSLAATGGEETQYFGPGTRLLVL.